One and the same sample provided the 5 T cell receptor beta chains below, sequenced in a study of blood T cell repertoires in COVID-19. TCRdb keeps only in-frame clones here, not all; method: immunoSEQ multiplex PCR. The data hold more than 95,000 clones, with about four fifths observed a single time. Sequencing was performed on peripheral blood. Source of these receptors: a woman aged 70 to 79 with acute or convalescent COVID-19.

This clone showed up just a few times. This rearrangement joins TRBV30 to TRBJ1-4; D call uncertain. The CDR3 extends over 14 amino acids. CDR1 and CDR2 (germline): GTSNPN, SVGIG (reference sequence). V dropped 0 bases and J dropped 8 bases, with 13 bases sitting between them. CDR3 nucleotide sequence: TGTGCCTGGAGTGTACGGCAGGAGGAGGAAAAACTGTTTTTT. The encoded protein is CAWSVRQEEEKLFF. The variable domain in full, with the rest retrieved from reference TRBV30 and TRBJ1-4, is SQTIHQWPATLVQPVGSPLSLECTVEGTSNPNLYWYRQAAGRGLQLLFYSVGIGQISSEVPQNLSASRPQDRQFILSSKKLLLSDSGFYLCAWSVRQEEEKLFFGSGTQLSVL.

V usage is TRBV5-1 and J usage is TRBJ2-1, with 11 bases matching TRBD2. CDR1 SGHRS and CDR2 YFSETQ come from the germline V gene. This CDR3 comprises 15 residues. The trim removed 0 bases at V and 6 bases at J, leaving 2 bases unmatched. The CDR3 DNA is TGCGCCAGCAGCTTGGTTAGCGGGAGGGCCAATGAGCAGTTCTTC. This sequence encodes CASSLVSGRANEQFF.

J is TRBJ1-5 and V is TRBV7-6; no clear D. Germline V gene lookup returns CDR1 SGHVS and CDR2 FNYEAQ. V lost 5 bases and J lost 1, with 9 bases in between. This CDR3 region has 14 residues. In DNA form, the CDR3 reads TGTGCCAGCAGCCTAACCGCAAGCAATCAGCCCCAGCATTTT. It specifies CASSLTASNQPQHF.

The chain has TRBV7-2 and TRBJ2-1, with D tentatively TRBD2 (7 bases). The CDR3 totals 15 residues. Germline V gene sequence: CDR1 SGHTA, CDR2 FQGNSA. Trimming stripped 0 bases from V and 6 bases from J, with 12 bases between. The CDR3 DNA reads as TGTGCCAGCAGCTTAGCGGGGGGGCCGGGCAATGAGCAGTTCTTC. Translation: CASSLAGGPGNEQFF. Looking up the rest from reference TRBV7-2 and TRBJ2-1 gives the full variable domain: GAGVSQSPSNKVTEKGKDVELRCDPISGHTALYWYRQSLGQGLEFLIYFQGNSAPDKSGLPSDRFSAERTGGSVSTLTIQRTQQEDSAVYLCASSLAGGPGNEQFFGPGTRLTVL.

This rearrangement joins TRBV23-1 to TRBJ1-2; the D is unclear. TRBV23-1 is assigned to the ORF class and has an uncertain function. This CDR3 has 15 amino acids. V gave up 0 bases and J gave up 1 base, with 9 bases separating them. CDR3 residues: CASSQSGQDNYGYTF. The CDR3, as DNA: TGCGCCAGCAGTCAATCGGGCCAGGATAACTATGGCTACACCTTC.